The entry below gives a single TCR beta chain sequence along with its context. The treatment: about 20 received Ad26.COV2.S at low or high dose, single or two shots; roughly 5 received placebo; per-sample allocation not given. The samples date from day 63 after the first vaccine or placebo injection. The record originates from a study of Ad26.COV2.S vaccination and SARS-CoV-2 variants. With 5 bases clipped from V and 1 base from J, the junction kept 5 bases outside the gene matches. The CDR3 runs to 15 residues. CDR1 and CDR2 from the germline V gene are SGHTA and FQGNSA. Clones were sequenced by immunoSEQ multiplex PCR, and TCRdb holds only the in-frame ones, with some missing. The table has 300,000 to 350,000 clones, 85% to 90% seen once.

The clonotype was recovered from a person between 18 and 59 years old who received the Ad26.COV2.S COVID-19 vaccine or a placebo. Source: peripheral blood, taken in a trial of Ad26.COV2.S vaccine versus placebo. V and J are TRBV7-2 and TRBJ1-1; 9 bases fit TRBD1. The CDR3 is CASSPTGGTNTEAFF. The CDR3 nucleotides are TGTGCCAGCAGCCCGACAGGGGGGACGAACACTGAAGCTTTCTTT.